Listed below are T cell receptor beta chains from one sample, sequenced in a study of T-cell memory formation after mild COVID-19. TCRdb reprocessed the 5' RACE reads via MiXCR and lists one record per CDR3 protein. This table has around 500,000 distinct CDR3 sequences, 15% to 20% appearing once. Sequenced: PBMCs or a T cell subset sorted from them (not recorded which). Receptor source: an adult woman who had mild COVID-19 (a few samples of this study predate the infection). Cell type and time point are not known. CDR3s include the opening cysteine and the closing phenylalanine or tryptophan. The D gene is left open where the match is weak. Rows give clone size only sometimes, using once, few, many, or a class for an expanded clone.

CDR3 protein: CASSLEEVHEQFF
CDR3 DNA: TGTGCCAGCAGCTTAGAGGAGGTACATGAGCAGTTCTTC
J gene: TRBJ2-1
clone size: few
D gene: -
V gene: TRBV7-6

CDR3 protein: CASGLTRTETATGELFF
CDR3 DNA: TGTGCTAGTGGTTTGACCCGGACGGAAACAGCGACCGGGGAGCTGTTTTTT
J gene: TRBJ2-2
clone size: -
D gene: -
V gene: TRBV12-5

CDR3 protein: CASGLVGSNQPQHF
CDR3 DNA: TGTGCTAGTGGTTTGGTGGGGAGCAATCAGCCCCAGCATTTT
J gene: TRBJ1-5
clone size: -
D gene: -
V gene: TRBV12-5

CDR3 protein: CSVERGPPYQETQYF
CDR3 DNA: TGCAGCGTTGAGCGGGGGCCGCCGTACCAAGAGACCCAGTACTTC
J gene: TRBJ2-5
clone size: -
D gene: -
V gene: TRBV29-1

CDR3 protein: CASSSEGGTGEYNQPQHF
CDR3 DNA: TGTGCCAGCAGCTCAGAGGGTGGGACAGGGGAGTACAATCAGCCCCAGCATTTT
J gene: TRBJ1-5
clone size: -
D gene: TRBD1
V gene: TRBV7-8

CDR3 protein: CSASTLADTYNEQFF
CDR3 DNA: TGCAGTGCTAGCACACTAGCGGATACCTACAATGAGCAGTTCTTC
J gene: TRBJ2-1
clone size: -
D gene: TRBD2
V gene: TRBV20-1

CDR3 protein: CASSLGLAGVGDTQYF
CDR3 DNA: TGTGCCAGCAGCTTAGGGCTAGCGGGAGTTGGAGATACGCAGTATTTT
J gene: TRBJ2-3
clone size: few
D gene: TRBD2
V gene: TRBV7-9

CDR3 protein: CASSQTGGYNEQFF
CDR3 DNA: TGTGCCAGCAGCCAAACAGGGGGCTACAATGAGCAGTTCTTC
J gene: TRBJ2-1
clone size: once
D gene: TRBD1
V gene: TRBV7-9

CDR3 protein: CASSSWTSTNEKLFF
CDR3 DNA: TGTGCCAGCAGCTCGTGGACCTCAACTAATGAAAAACTGTTTTTT
J gene: TRBJ1-4
clone size: many
D gene: -
V gene: TRBV7-9

CDR3 protein: CSARGGTGNTIYF
CDR3 DNA: TGCAGTGCTAGAGGAGGGACTGGAAACACCATATATTTT
J gene: TRBJ1-3
clone size: many
D gene: -
V gene: TRBV20-1

CDR3 protein: CASNSTSGGSPSYEQYF
CDR3 DNA: TGTGCCAGCAACTCGACTAGCGGGGGCTCCCCTTCCTACGAGCAGTACTTC
J gene: TRBJ2-7
clone size: few
D gene: TRBD2
V gene: TRBV14

CDR3 protein: CSQHRGGGGQPQHF
CDR3 DNA: TGCAGCCAACATCGAGGGGGAGGGGGTCAGCCCCAGCATTTT
J gene: TRBJ1-5
clone size: few
D gene: -
V gene: TRBV20-1

CDR3 protein: CASSFRESSTDTQYF
CDR3 DNA: TGTGCCAGCAGCTTTAGAGAGTCCTCCACAGATACGCAGTATTTT
J gene: TRBJ2-3
clone size: -
D gene: -
V gene: TRBV7-9

CDR3 protein: CASSRPGGQETQYF
CDR3 DNA: TGTGCCAGCAGTCGACCTGGGGGCCAAGAGACCCAGTACTTC
J gene: TRBJ2-5
clone size: -
D gene: -
V gene: TRBV2

CDR3 protein: CATGQASSYNEQFF
CDR3 DNA: TGTGCCACTGGGCAGGCGAGCTCCTACAATGAGCAGTTCTTC
J gene: TRBJ2-1
clone size: -
D gene: -
V gene: TRBV24-1

CDR3 protein: CASSDPTSGRSYNEQFF
CDR3 DNA: TGTGCCAGCAGTGACCCGACTAGCGGGAGATCCTACAATGAGCAGTTCTTC
J gene: TRBJ2-1
clone size: -
D gene: TRBD2
V gene: TRBV6-2/TRBV6-3

CDR3 protein: CSAAGNDRTEAFF
CDR3 DNA: TGCAGTGCCGCAGGGAACGACCGGACTGAAGCTTTCTTT
J gene: TRBJ1-1
clone size: -
D gene: -
V gene: TRBV20-1

CDR3 protein: CASSLDSWGEQFF
CDR3 DNA: TGTGCCAGCAGCTTAGACTCCTGGGGTGAGCAGTTCTTC
J gene: TRBJ2-1
clone size: many
D gene: -
V gene: TRBV7-3

CDR3 protein: CASSLEDRGRRGNQPQHF
CDR3 DNA: TGTGCCAGCAGCTTAGAGGACAGGGGCAGGAGGGGCAATCAGCCCCAGCATTTT
J gene: TRBJ1-5
clone size: -
D gene: TRBD1
V gene: TRBV7-9

CDR3 protein: CASSTEDGYNEQFF
CDR3 DNA: TGTGCCAGCAGCACCGAGGACGGATACAATGAGCAGTTCTTC
J gene: TRBJ2-1
clone size: few
D gene: -
V gene: TRBV7-8

CDR3 protein: CASSQVLLAVYEQYF
CDR3 DNA: TGTGCCAGCAGCCAAGTATTACTAGCGGTATACGAGCAGTACTTC
J gene: TRBJ2-7
clone size: -
D gene: TRBD2
V gene: TRBV3-1

CDR3 protein: CASSKGTSGSGRTQYF
CDR3 DNA: TGTGCCAGTAGTAAAGGGACTAGCGGGAGTGGGAGGACCCAGTACTTC
J gene: TRBJ2-5
clone size: few
D gene: TRBD2
V gene: TRBV19

CDR3 protein: CASSSWSFSEQYF
CDR3 DNA: TGTGCCAGCAGCTCATGGTCCTTTAGCGAGCAGTACTTC
J gene: TRBJ2-7
clone size: many
D gene: -
V gene: TRBV7-2

CDR3 protein: CASSQGRGQGREQYF
CDR3 DNA: TGTGCCAGCAGCCAAGGAAGGGGGCAGGGCCGAGAGCAGTACTTC
J gene: TRBJ2-7
clone size: few
D gene: TRBD1
V gene: TRBV3-1

CDR3 protein: CSVDFQPRETQYF
CDR3 DNA: TGCAGCGTTGACTTCCAGCCCCGGGAGACCCAGTACTTC
J gene: TRBJ2-5
clone size: -
D gene: -
V gene: TRBV29-1

CDR3 protein: CASSVASGYTDTQYF
CDR3 DNA: TGTGCCAGCAGCGTAGCTAGCGGCTACACAGATACGCAGTATTTT
J gene: TRBJ2-3
clone size: few
D gene: TRBD2
V gene: TRBV9

CDR3 protein: CASSQESWLAGGGETQYF
CDR3 DNA: TGTGCCAGCAGCCAAGAATCGTGGCTAGCGGGAGGCGGGGAGACCCAGTACTTC
J gene: TRBJ2-5
clone size: few
D gene: TRBD2
V gene: TRBV14

CDR3 protein: CASSQDHRKTRPLTDTQYF
CDR3 DNA: TGTGCCAGCAGCCAAGATCATCGAAAGACCAGACCCCTCACAGATACGCAGTATTTT
J gene: TRBJ2-3
clone size: many
D gene: -
V gene: TRBV4-2

CDR3 protein: CASSLASGTEYGYTF
CDR3 DNA: TGTGCCAGCAGCTTAGCGTCCGGGACAGAATATGGCTACACCTTC
J gene: TRBJ1-2
clone size: few
D gene: TRBD1
V gene: TRBV7-6

CDR3 protein: CSSNSGGTYGYTF
CDR3 DNA: TGCAGTTCCAATTCTGGGGGGACCTATGGCTACACCTTC
J gene: TRBJ1-2
clone size: many
D gene: -
V gene: TRBV20-1

CDR3 protein: CASSSPYLNGSGANVLTF
CDR3 DNA: TGTGCCAGCAGCTCCCCCTACTTGAACGGCTCTGGGGCCAACGTCCTGACTTTC
J gene: TRBJ2-6
clone size: -
D gene: -
V gene: TRBV27

CDR3 protein: CASSPKRGEQFF
CDR3 DNA: TGTGCCAGCAGCCCGAAGCGGGGAGAGCAGTTCTTC
J gene: TRBJ2-1
clone size: -
D gene: TRBD2
V gene: TRBV7-9

CDR3 protein: CASSTGPEQYF
CDR3 DNA: TGTGCCAGCAGTACAGGGCCCGAGCAGTACTTC
J gene: TRBJ2-7
clone size: few
D gene: -
V gene: TRBV6-6

CDR3 protein: CSGLEGYTF
CDR3 DNA: TGCAGTGGGTTGGAAGGCTACACCTTC
J gene: TRBJ1-2
clone size: -
D gene: -
V gene: TRBV20-1

CDR3 protein: CSASSAAISNQPQHF
CDR3 DNA: TGCAGTGCTAGTTCTGCGGCTATCAGCAATCAGCCCCAGCATTTT
J gene: TRBJ1-5
clone size: few
D gene: -
V gene: TRBV20-1

CDR3 protein: CASSLGLINEQYF
CDR3 DNA: TGTGCCAGCAGCTTGGGACTGATCAACGAGCAGTACTTC
J gene: TRBJ2-7
clone size: -
D gene: -
V gene: TRBV5-5

CDR3 protein: CASSLPTGNTIYF
CDR3 DNA: TGTGCCAGCAGCTTACCCACCGGAAACACCATATATTTT
J gene: TRBJ1-3
clone size: -
D gene: -
V gene: TRBV11-2

CDR3 protein: CASSQDRIGANVLTF
CDR3 DNA: TGTGCCAGCAGCCAAGATAGGATTGGGGCCAACGTACTGACTTTC
J gene: TRBJ2-6
clone size: -
D gene: -
V gene: TRBV14

CDR3 protein: CASSPGPGAGQPQHF
CDR3 DNA: TGCGCCAGCAGCCCGGGACCGGGGGCAGGGCAGCCCCAGCATTTT
J gene: TRBJ1-5
clone size: -
D gene: -
V gene: TRBV5-1

CDR3 protein: CASRRTDKRNQPQHF
CDR3 DNA: TGTGCCAGCAGGCGGACAGATAAAAGGAATCAGCCCCAGCATTTT
J gene: TRBJ1-5
clone size: -
D gene: -
V gene: TRBV6-2/TRBV6-3

CDR3 protein: CASSDSSRQDSDNQPQHF
CDR3 DNA: TGTGCCAGCAGTGACTCGAGTCGGCAGGACAGCGACAATCAGCCCCAGCATTTT
J gene: TRBJ1-5
clone size: once
D gene: -
V gene: TRBV6-4

CDR3 protein: CSAPGQQDTQYF
CDR3 DNA: TGCAGTGCTCCGGGACAGCAAGATACGCAGTATTTT
J gene: TRBJ2-3
clone size: few
D gene: TRBD1
V gene: TRBV20-1